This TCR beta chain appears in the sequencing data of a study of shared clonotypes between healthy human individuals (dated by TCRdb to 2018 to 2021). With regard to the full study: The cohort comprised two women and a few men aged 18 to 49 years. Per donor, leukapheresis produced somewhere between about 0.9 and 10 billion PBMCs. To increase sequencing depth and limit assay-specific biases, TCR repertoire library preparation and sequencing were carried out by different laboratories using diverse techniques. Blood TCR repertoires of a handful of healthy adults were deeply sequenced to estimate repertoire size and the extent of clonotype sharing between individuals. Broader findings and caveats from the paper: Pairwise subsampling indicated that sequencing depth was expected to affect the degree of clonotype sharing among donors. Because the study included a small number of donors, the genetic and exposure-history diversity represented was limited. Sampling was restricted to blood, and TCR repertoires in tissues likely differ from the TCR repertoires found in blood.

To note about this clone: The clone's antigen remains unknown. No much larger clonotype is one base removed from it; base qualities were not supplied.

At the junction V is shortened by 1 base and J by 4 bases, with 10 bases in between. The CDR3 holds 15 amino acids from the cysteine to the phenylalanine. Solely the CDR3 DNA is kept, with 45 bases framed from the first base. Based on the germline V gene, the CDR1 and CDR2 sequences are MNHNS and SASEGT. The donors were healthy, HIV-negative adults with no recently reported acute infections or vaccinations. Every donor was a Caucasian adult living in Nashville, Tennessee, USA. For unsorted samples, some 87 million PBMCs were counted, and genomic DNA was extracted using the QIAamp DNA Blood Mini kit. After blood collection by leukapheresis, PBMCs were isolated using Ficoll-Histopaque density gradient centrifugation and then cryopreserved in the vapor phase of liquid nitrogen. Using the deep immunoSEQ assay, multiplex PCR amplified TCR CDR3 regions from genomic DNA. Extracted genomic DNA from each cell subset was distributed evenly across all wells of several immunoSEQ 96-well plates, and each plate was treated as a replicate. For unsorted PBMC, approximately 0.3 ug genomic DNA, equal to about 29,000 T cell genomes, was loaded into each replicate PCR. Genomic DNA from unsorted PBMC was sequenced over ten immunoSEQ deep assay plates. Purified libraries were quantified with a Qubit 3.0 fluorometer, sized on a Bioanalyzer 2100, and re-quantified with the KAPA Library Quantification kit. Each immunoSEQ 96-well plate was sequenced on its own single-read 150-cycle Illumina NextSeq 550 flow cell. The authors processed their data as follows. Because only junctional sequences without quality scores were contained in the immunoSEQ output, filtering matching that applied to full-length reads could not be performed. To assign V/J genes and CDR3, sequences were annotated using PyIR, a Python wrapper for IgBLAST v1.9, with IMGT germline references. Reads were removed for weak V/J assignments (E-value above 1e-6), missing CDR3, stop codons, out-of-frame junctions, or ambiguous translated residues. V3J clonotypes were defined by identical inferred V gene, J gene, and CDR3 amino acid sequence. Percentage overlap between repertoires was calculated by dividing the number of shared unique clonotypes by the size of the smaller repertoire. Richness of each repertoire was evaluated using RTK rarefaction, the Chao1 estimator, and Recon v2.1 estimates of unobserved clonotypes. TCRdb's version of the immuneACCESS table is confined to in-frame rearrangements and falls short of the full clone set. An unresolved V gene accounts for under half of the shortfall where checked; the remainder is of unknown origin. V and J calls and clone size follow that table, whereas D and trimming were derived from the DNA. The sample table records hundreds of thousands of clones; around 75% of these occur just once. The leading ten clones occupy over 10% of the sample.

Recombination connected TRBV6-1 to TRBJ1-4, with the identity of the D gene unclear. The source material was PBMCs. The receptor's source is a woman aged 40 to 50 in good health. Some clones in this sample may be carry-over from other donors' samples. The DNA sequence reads TGTGCCAGCAGTGAAGTAGGGTGGGATAATGAAAAACTGTTTTTT. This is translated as CASSEVGWDNEKLFF.